One and the same sample provided the 18 T cell receptor beta chains below, sequenced in a study of cytomegalovirus exposure and HLA in healthy donors. The PCR ran on 60 Vbeta and 13 Jbeta primers. TCRdb's table, derived via immunoSEQ multiplex PCR, lists solely in-frame clones and lacks some. The repertoire includes more than 90,000 clones, approximately 64% of them detected once, and over 5% sits in the top ten. The material sequenced was PBMCs. Receptor source: a boy between 5 and 17 years old in good health and CMV-seropositive.

This rearrangement joins TRBV30 to TRBJ1-6; 12 nucleotides line up with TRBD1. J lost 9 bases, V lost 3 bases, and 0 bases had no gene match. The CDR3 length is 13 residues. The germline V gene has CDR1 GTSNPN and CDR2 SVGIG (reference sequence). In DNA form, the CDR3 reads TGTGCCTGGAGGGGACAGGGGGCTTCACCCCTCCACTTT. Amino acids: CAWRGQGASPLHF.

This clone was observed a handful of times. V usage is TRBV2 and J usage is TRBJ1-1; D is unresolved. Germline CDR1 SNHLY, CDR2 FYNNEI. The CDR3 is made up of 13 amino acids. V was shortened by 1 base and J by 0 bases, with 3 bases between the two germline ends. The CDR3 sequence is CASSEGLNTEAFF. In nucleotides, the CDR3 is TGTGCCAGCAGTGAAGGGCTGAACACTGAAGCTTTCTTT.

The chain employs TRBV6-6 and TRBJ1-5; D remains unclear. This CDR3 comprises 15 residues. The germline V gene encodes CDR1 MNHNY and CDR2 SVGAGI (reference sequence). Trimming pared 2 bases from V and 0 bases from J, leaving 8 bases between. CDR3 DNA sequence: TGTGCCAGCAGTTACAGCGCCTATAGCAATCAGCCCCAGCATTTT. Translated, it gives CASSYSAYSNQPQHF.

The CDR3 here is CASTRGQGGNNEKLFF. The CDR3, as DNA: TGTGCCAGCACCCGGGGACAGGGGGGAAATAATGAAAAACTGTTTTTT. This sequence joins TRBV9 and TRBJ1-4, with 11 positions matching TRBD1. CDR1 is SGDLS and CDR2 is YYNGEE in the germline V gene. The CDR3 runs 16 residues. Germline trimming cut 6 bases from V and 4 bases from J; bases unmatched to any gene: 8.

This chain joins TRBV7-8 and TRBJ1-6, with 8 bases lining up with TRBD1. After removal of 5 bases from V and 10 bases from J, the junction contained 13 bases not matched to a gene. This CDR3 is built from 16 residues. Germline V gives CDR1 SGHVS, CDR2 FQNEAQ. CDR3 coding DNA: TGTGCCAGCAGCCCCAAGGACAGGGTAGGATACTCACCCCTCCACTTT. Translating gives CASSPKDRVGYSPLHF.

V usage is TRBV5-1 and J usage is TRBJ1-4; D is possibly TRBD1 (6 bases). The V and J ends lost 5 bases and 6 bases respectively, with 17 bases between them. CDR3 length equals 15 residues. Germline V gene sequence: CDR1 SGHRS, CDR2 YFSETQ. CDR3 in amino acids: CASSFARTDDEKLFF. Here the CDR3 DNA reads TGCGCCAGCAGTTTCGCCCGGACAGATGATGAAAAACTGTTTTTT.

V gene TRBV2 combines with J gene TRBJ2-3; D may be TRBD1 (6 bases). V was trimmed by 4 bases and J by 1 base, leaving 12 bases between them. Germline V gene sequence: CDR1 SNHLY, CDR2 FYNNEI. This CDR3 spans 15 amino acids. CDR3 coding DNA: TGTGCCAGCAGTGGGTGGGGACAACGCACAGATACGCAGTATTTT. This encodes CASSGWGQRTDTQYF.

The chain has TRBV19 and TRBJ1-1, with 9 bases identical to TRBD1. Trimming removed 6 bases from V and 0 bases from J; junction bases left unmatched: 2. CDR1 is LNHDA, CDR2 SQIVND, per germline (reference sequence). The CDR3 runs 14 residues. CDR3 bases: TGTGCCAGTAGGGGGGACAGGGTGAACACTGAAGCTTTCTTT. It specifies CASRGDRVNTEAFF.

The chain combines TRBV4-3 with TRBJ1-1, with D unresolved. Trimming cost V 1 base and J 1 base, with 7 bases left between them. Germline values: CDR1 LGHNA, CDR2 YSLEER. The CDR3 length is 14 residues. The CDR3 sequence: CASSQAPWNTEAFF. The CDR3 bases are TGCGCCAGCAGCCAAGCTCCTTGGAACACTGAAGCTTTCTTT.

This clone was observed once. The V call is TRBV2, the J call TRBJ2-2; perhaps TRBD2 as D (5 bases). This CDR3 comprises 16 residues. Germline loops: CDR1 SNHLY, CDR2 FYNNEI. Trimming took 6 bases from V and 3 from J, leaving 17 bases between them. The CDR3 here is CASSPRRRGYTGELFF. The CDR3 DNA follows: TGTGCCAGCAGCCCCCGCAGAAGAGGGTACACCGGGGAGCTGTTTTTT. Combining the CDR3 with reference TRBV2 and TRBJ2-2 gives the whole variable domain EPEVTQTPSHQVTQMGQEVILRCVPISNHLYFYWYRQILGQKVEFLVSFYNNEISEKSEIFDDQFSVERPDGSNFTLKIRSTKLEDSAMYFCASSPRRRGYTGELFFGEGSRLTVL.

The sample holds a few counts of this clone. CDR3 sequence: CASSLRTSGGVDTQYF. The CDR3 DNA reads TGTGCCAGCAGCCTTAGGACTAGCGGGGGGGTTGATACGCAGTATTTT. The chain has TRBV9 and TRBJ2-3; 15 nucleotides align to TRBD2. The junction had 6 bases not matched to a gene; V was cut back by 4 bases and J by 6 bases. This CDR3 region has 16 residues. Germline values: CDR1 SGDLS, CDR2 YYNGEE.

The chain uses TRBV18 and TRBJ1-2; 10 bases map to TRBD1. V lost 3 bases and J lost 2; bases outside the gene matches: 9. The CDR3 has 17 amino acids. Per the germline V gene, CDR1 is KGHSH and CDR2 is LQKENI. CDR3 sequence (DNA): TGTGCCAGCTCACCGAATCGCTGGGGACAGGGGAACTATGGCTACACCTTC. Its translation is CASSPNRWGQGNYGYTF.

The chain carries TRBV28 and TRBJ2-5; no definite D call. V lost 3 bases and J 4 bases, leaving 3 bases between the germline ends. The CDR3 has 11 amino acids. Germline V gene lookup returns CDR1 MDHEN and CDR2 SYDVKM. The chain's CDR3 is CASSFRETQYF. The DNA of the CDR3 is TGTGCCAGCAGTTTCAGAGAGACCCAGTACTTC.

Written as DNA, the CDR3 is TGTGCCAGCAGCTTTGGGGGACAGACCTACGAGCAGTACTTC. Translated: CASSFGGQTYEQYF. The chain combines TRBV11-2 with TRBJ2-7; TRBD1 agrees at 7 bases. From germline, CDR1 is SGHAT and CDR2 FQNNGV. V was clipped by 3 bases and J by 2 bases; unmatched bases: 4. The CDR3 covers 14 residues. Filled out from reference TRBV11-2 and TRBJ2-7, the complete variable domain reads EAGVAQSPRYKIIEKRQSVAFWCNPISGHATLYWYQQILGQGPKLLIQFQNNGVVDDSQLPKDRFSAERLKGVDSTLKIQPAKLEDSAVYLCASSFGGQTYEQYFGPGTRLTVT.

The chain links TRBV19 to TRBJ2-4, with 7 positions matching TRBD1. This CDR3 has 15 amino acids. Germline V gene sequence: CDR1 LNHDA, CDR2 SQIVND (reference sequence). With 5 bases clipped from V and 8 bases from J, the junction kept 12 bases outside the gene matches. The CDR3 loop is CASSLQTTGLDIQYF. CDR3 DNA sequence: TGTGCCAGTAGTCTGCAAACGACAGGGTTGGACATTCAGTACTTC.

The sample holds one count of this clone. The chain has TRBV4-1 and TRBJ2-7; TRBD2 might be the D (7 bases). The CDR3 is 14 residues long. Trimming removed 4 bases at V and 7 bases at J, with 17 bases between. The V gene's germline CDR1 is MGHRA and CDR2 YSYEKL. The CDR3 bases are TGCGCCAGCAGCCTTCAACAGGGAGCGGGAGAGCAGTACTTC. Translating it yields CASSLQQGAGEQYF.

This clone showed up just a few times. V usage is TRBV7-2 and J usage is TRBJ2-5; TRBD1 might be the D (6 bases). V was cut by 2 bases and J by 4 bases, with 14 bases left in between. The CDR3 is made up of 15 amino acids. Per the germline V gene, CDR1 is SGHTA and CDR2 is FQGNSA. The CDR3 nucleotides are TGTGCCAGCAGCTTATATGGCAGGGGTGGAGAGACCCAGTACTTC. It yields the protein CASSLYGRGGETQYF.

This chain uses TRBV7-2 with TRBJ2-1; 7 bases match TRBD2. J was trimmed by 5 bases and V by 5 bases; bases with no gene match: 6. The CDR3 has 14 amino acids. The V gene's germline CDR1 is SGHTA and CDR2 FQGNSA. The CDR3 loop is CASSPSGANNEQFF. CDR3 sequence (DNA): TGTGCCAGCAGCCCCAGCGGGGCTAACAATGAGCAGTTCTTC. Full variable domain (remainder filled in from reference TRBV7-2 and TRBJ2-1): GAGVSQSPSNKVTEKGKDVELRCDPISGHTALYWYRQSLGQGLEFLIYFQGNSAPDKSGLPSDRFSAERTGGSVSTLTIQRTQQEDSAVYLCASSPSGANNEQFFGPGTRLTVL.